The next 6 T cell receptor beta chains were all read from a single sample in a study of blood T cell repertoires in COVID-19. Here immunoSEQ multiplex PCR was the method, and the copy in TCRdb shows in-frame clones only, minus some. This sample yields some 190,000 clones, of which about 85% are seen a single time; almost 5% belongs to the top ten. The material sequenced was peripheral blood. All receptors come from a woman aged 80 or older with acute or convalescent COVID-19.

This clone has only a few counts. The chain couples TRBV6-2 or TRBV6-3 to TRBJ1-3; D uncertain. Per the germline V gene, CDR1 is MNHEY and CDR2 is SVGEGT. This CDR3 spans 13 amino acids. The germline V and J ends were trimmed by 5 bases and 3 bases, with 8 bases remaining between them. CDR3 sequence reads: CASSLSGGNTIYF. CDR3 coding DNA: TGTGCCAGCAGTCTCTCCGGTGGAAACACCATATATTTT.

For this clone: The same CDR3 arises from other DNA sequences in this sample as well. The CDR3: CASSLAHSNQPQHF. For the CDR3, the DNA is TGTGCCAGCAGCTTAGCACATAGCAATCAGCCCCAGCATTTT. The chain employs TRBV7-8 and TRBJ1-5; D unclear. CDR3 size: 14 residues. Per germline, CDR1 SGHVS and CDR2 FQNEAQ. V was cut by 0 bases and J by 0 bases, with 3 bases left in between.

This chain joins TRBV18 and TRBJ1-4; D not resolved. The CDR3 runs 17 residues. The V gene's germline CDR1 is KGHSH and CDR2 LQKENI. The V end lost 3 bases, the J end lost 0 bases, and 14 bases lay between the germline ends. CDR3 DNA sequence: TGTGCCAGCTCACCCCCTGGGTGGCGGACAACTAATGAAAAACTGTTTTTT. This encodes CASSPPGWRTTNEKLFF.

V gene TRBV19 combines with J gene TRBJ1-1; TRBD1 might be the D (5 bases). The CDR3 sequence is 14 residues long. Trimming pared 7 bases from V and 2 bases from J, leaving 14 bases between. Looked up from germline, CDR1 is LNHDA and CDR2 is SQIVND (reference sequence). In DNA, the CDR3 is TGTGCCAGTAATGAGGGACTGGGAAACACTGAAGCTTTCTTT. Amino acid sequence: CASNEGLGNTEAFF. The complete variable domain, with remaining parts taken from reference TRBV19 and TRBJ1-1, reads DGGITQSPKYLFRKEGQNVTLSCEQNLNHDAMYWYRQDPGQGLRLIYYSQIVNDFQKGDIAEGYSVSREKKESFPLTVTSAQKNPTAFYLCASNEGLGNTEAFFGQGTRLTVV.

The chain links TRBV19 to TRBJ1-1, with a possible D match to TRBD1 (5 bases). Germline CDR1 and CDR2: LNHDA and SQIVND (reference sequence). The V end lost 5 bases, the J end lost 2 bases, and 9 bases lay between the germline ends. The CDR3 covers 13 residues. The CDR3 reads CASSWGVNTEAFF. The CDR3 DNA follows: TGTGCCAGTAGTTGGGGGGTCAACACTGAAGCTTTCTTT. Full variable domain (missing parts from reference TRBV19 and TRBJ1-1): DGGITQSPKYLFRKEGQNVTLSCEQNLNHDAMYWYRQDPGQGLRLIYYSQIVNDFQKGDIAEGYSVSREKKESFPLTVTSAQKNPTAFYLCASSWGVNTEAFFGQGTRLTVV.

The J gene is TRBJ2-3, the V gene TRBV29-1; 11 bases line up with TRBD2. Germline trimming cut 6 bases from V and 6 bases from J; bases unmatched to any gene: 20. Germline V lookup: CDR1 SQVTM, CDR2 ANQGSEA. The CDR3 has 18 residues. CDR3 nucleotide sequence: TGCAGCGTCGGACCCACCCCCGGGCTAGCGGGAGGAATCGATACGCAGTATTTT. Its protein product is CSVGPTPGLAGGIDTQYF.